This is a list of T cell receptor beta chains from one sample in a study of Ad26.COV2.S vaccination and SARS-CoV-2 variants. Profiling relied on immunoSEQ multiplex PCR, and the TCRdb table lists in-frame clones only, not all of them. The data show around 320,000 clones, 70% to 90% seen once. Sequences were derived from peripheral blood, sampled in a trial of Ad26.COV2.S vaccine versus placebo. All receptors derive from a person aged 18-60 years who received the Ad26.COV2.S COVID-19 vaccine or a placebo. The conserved cysteine and the conserved F or W are not part of the CDR3 here. Some rows mark clone size as missing; the rest say once, few, many or name a class of expanded clone.

V gene: TRBV5-1; clone size: few; CDR3 protein: ASMEGAVQGYT
V gene: TRBV19; clone size: -; CDR3 protein: ASSMASEKLF
V gene: TRBV7-6; clone size: -; CDR3 protein: ASSAGGGGNTEAF
V gene: TRBV2; clone size: -; CDR3 protein: ASSRDSDEQY
V gene: TRBV30; clone size: once; CDR3 protein: AWSVGLTSGGSTDTQY
V gene: TRBV2; clone size: -; CDR3 protein: ASSRDGFFEKLF
V gene: TRBV18; clone size: -; CDR3 protein: ASSPGQNTEAF
V gene: TRBV7-8; clone size: -; CDR3 protein: ASSQQGISYNEQF
V gene: TRBV5-1; clone size: few; CDR3 protein: ASYRDMGGEWNEQY
V gene: TRBV7-9; clone size: -; CDR3 protein: ASSYDRNTDTQY
V gene: TRBV5-4; clone size: -; CDR3 protein: ASSLVAQNTEAF
V gene: TRBV7-6; clone size: -; CDR3 protein: ASSSRDGGAYEQY
V gene: TRBV19; clone size: -; CDR3 protein: ASSRPGQTNYGYT
V gene: TRBV5-5; clone size: -; CDR3 protein: ASRPGQENSPLH
V gene: TRBV10-3; clone size: -; CDR3 protein: AIGLAGTQETQY
V gene: TRBV7-6; clone size: -; CDR3 protein: ASSPRLAGDVEQY
V gene: TRBV5-5; clone size: -; CDR3 protein: ASNPMGGTEAF
V gene: TRBV6-5; clone size: -; CDR3 protein: ASSYSRGSTEAF
V gene: TRBV18; clone size: -; CDR3 protein: ASSHAQGDYGYT
V gene: TRBV10-3; clone size: -; CDR3 protein: AILLDRVQTQY
V gene: TRBV29-1; clone size: -; CDR3 protein: SVSGGAADSPLH
V gene: TRBV27; clone size: -; CDR3 protein: ASSLNRATQGAHGYT
V gene: TRBV2; clone size: -; CDR3 protein: ASSEARATSYGYT
V gene: TRBV2; clone size: once; CDR3 protein: ASNPGPTGLDQPQH
V gene: TRBV9; clone size: -; CDR3 protein: ASSVSGAGVGSGELF